This T cell receptor (beta chain) emerged from a study of memory CD4+ T cells and cytomegalovirus serostatus. Study-wide results and caveats: Each of 67 CMV-associated TCRbeta sequences occurred in one to five individuals. CMV serostatus prediction reached median AUC roughly 0.95, or 0.91 with US-trained model.

The sort gate was single viable CD3+CD4+CD8-CD45RO+ cells for memory CD4+ T cells. CD4+ T cells were isolated by positive magnetic selection. The CDR3 runs to 15 residues. J was trimmed by 9 bases and V by 7 bases; bases with no gene match: 12. Per germline, CDR1 MDHEN and CDR2 SYDVKM. Generated by immunoSEQ multiplex PCR, the TCRdb table keeps only in-frame clones and is missing some. Counted here are under 40,000 clones, around 80% occurring once; the ten biggest clones make up around 5.2%. This clone occurred once. Its antigen remains unidentified. Sequencing used memory CD4+ T cells from blood. This chain links TRBV28 with TRBJ2-1; TRBD2 agrees at 10 bases. This sequence was found in an adult in good health and CMV-seropositive. The CDR3 reads CASTSSGRAFGEQFF. The CDR3 DNA follows: TGTGCCAGCACTTCAAGCGGGAGGGCCTTTGGTGAGCAGTTCTTC.